This TCR beta chain appears in the sequencing data of a study of blood T cell repertoires in COVID-19. Assay: immunoSEQ multiplex PCR; the TCRdb copy retains only in-frame clones and omits some. The sample yields approximately 94,000 clones, around four fifths seen once. This clone was recorded only once. The CDR3 contains 16 residues. The germline gives CDR1 LNHDA, CDR2 SQIVND (reference sequence). The V end lost 7 bases, the J end lost 0 bases, and 13 bases lay between the germline ends. The sample comprised peripheral blood. V and J are TRBV19 and TRBJ2-6, with D unresolved. This receptor was identified in an older woman with acute or convalescent COVID-19. The CDR3, as DNA: TGTGCCAGTACCACGGCAAGCGTCTCTGGGGCCAACGTCCTGACTTTC. It specifies CASTTASVSGANVLTF.